The 17 T cell receptor beta chains below come from one sample, sequenced in a study of human T cells and chemical hapten exposure. Time point specified: healthy volunteer bleed at 6 weeks. Extraction yielded total RNA from whole blood (unfractionated). TCRdb reanalysed the RACE reads using MiXCR and keeps one entry per CDR3 protein. The profile covers more than 60,000 distinct CDR3 sequences, with about 8.6% appearing a single time and under 2% taken by the ten largest. The specimen sequenced was whole blood. The receptors come from a male donor in good health. Some clones in this sample may be carry-over from other donors' samples.

The V call is TRBV20-1, the J call TRBJ2-1; D possibly corresponds to TRBD2 (6 bases). Germline V gene sequence: CDR1 DFQATT, CDR2 SNEGSKA (reference sequence). V gave up 1 base and J gave up 5 bases, with 18 bases separating them. This CDR3 has 16 amino acids. The CDR3 protein is CSARASGGIGHNEQFF. DNA of the CDR3: TGCAGTGCTAGAGCCTCGGGCGGGATAGGGCACAATGAGCAGTTCTTC.

In this sample, this clonotype turned up once. V usage is TRBV6-5 and J usage is TRBJ2-7; D is possibly TRBD1 (6 bases). Deletions cut 1 base from V and 4 bases from J, with 11 bases between. Germline-derived CDR1 and CDR2 are MNHEY and SVGAGI. The CDR3 is 14 amino acids. Here the CDR3 reads CASSYLKDSYEQYF. In nucleotides, the CDR3 is TGTGCCAGCAGTTACTTGAAGGACAGTTACGAGCAGTACTTC.

The V and J genes are TRBV14 and TRBJ2-1, with D unclear. Germline values: CDR1 SGHDN, CDR2 FVKESK. This CDR3 contains 17 residues. Trimming stripped 2 bases from V and 0 bases from J, with 14 bases between. The CDR3 region is CASSQLAATPSYNEQFF. CDR3 in DNA: TGTGCCAGCAGCCAACTGGCGGCCACCCCCTCCTACAATGAGCAGTTCTTC.

The chain uses TRBV12-3 or TRBV12-4 and TRBJ1-1; D perhaps matches TRBD1 (6 bases). The CDR3 loop spans 14 amino acids. V dropped 2 bases and J dropped 4 bases, with 11 bases sitting between them. The CDR3 DNA follows: TGTGCCAGCAGTTTACAGGGGAGGGCCACTGAAGCTTTCTTT. Amino acids: CASSLQGRATEAFF.

This clonotype was counted ten times or more. The chain employs TRBV11-2 and TRBJ1-2; D unclear. V shed 0 bases and J shed 4 bases, with 12 bases lying between them. Germline CDR1 reads SGHAT; CDR2 reads FQNNGV. The CDR3 has 15 amino acids. CDR3 sequence (DNA): TGTGCCAGCAGCTTAGATCCCACCCCAGGCTATGGCTACACCTTC. Its translation: CASSLDPTPGYGYTF.

J is TRBJ2-5 and V is TRBV2, with D perhaps TRBD1 or TRBD2 (5 bases each). This CDR3 region has 14 residues. The V gene's germline CDR1 is SNHLY and CDR2 FYNNEI. V lost 8 bases to trimming and J lost 5 bases, with 18 bases between them. CDR3 DNA sequence: TGTGCCAGCGGTCTTCGAGGGGACGGGGAGACCCAGTACTTC. As protein: CASGLRGDGETQYF.

There are a few counts of this clonotype. V and J are TRBV4-3 and TRBJ1-5, with D perhaps matching TRBD1 (5 bases). Trimming pared 1 base from V and 5 bases from J, leaving 12 bases between. Germline V gene lookup returns CDR1 LGHNA and CDR2 YSLEER. There are 15 residues in the CDR3. CDR3 nucleotides: TGCGCCAGCAGCCAAGGCGGGACCGATGATCAGCCCCAGCATTTT. Protein sequence: CASSQGGTDDQPQHF.

This clonotype has ten or more counts. CDR3 sequence reads: CASSRESVNTGELFF. The CDR3, as DNA: TGTGCCAGCAGCCGTGAATCGGTTAACACCGGGGAGCTGTTTTTT. The V gene is TRBV12-3 or TRBV12-4, the J gene TRBJ2-2; the D is unclear. The CDR3 runs to 15 residues. V was pared by 6 bases and J by 2 bases, with 13 bases between.

This clonotype was seen ten or more times. The CDR3 region has the DNA TGCAGCGTTGGACGGACAGGACTTAATGAAAAACTGTTTTTT. It codes for CSVGRTGLNEKLFF. This rearrangement joins TRBV29-1 to TRBJ1-4, with TRBD1 matching 7 bases. CDR1 and CDR2 from the germline V gene are SQVTM and ANQGSEA. Trimming at V came to 4 bases and at J to 4 bases, leaving 6 bases not matched to a gene. The CDR3 contains 14 residues.

This clonotype was observed a handful of times. The rearrangement joins TRBV7-9 to TRBJ2-2; 7 bases agree with TRBD2. The CDR3 covers 16 residues. The junction had 9 bases not matched to a gene; V was cut back by 5 bases and J by 3 bases. Germline V lookup: CDR1 SEHNR, CDR2 FQNEAQ (reference sequence). DNA of the CDR3: TGTGCCAGCAGCCAACCCATAGCGGGCCACACCGGGGAGCTGTTTTTT. Encoded protein: CASSQPIAGHTGELFF.

This chain uses TRBV4-2 with TRBJ2-2; 8 bases align to TRBD2. CDR3 length equals 16 residues. Per germline, CDR1 LGHNA and CDR2 YNFKEQ. The V gene end was trimmed by 4 bases and the J gene end by 3 bases; junction bases not matched to a gene: 7. CDR3 region: CASSRGLADDTGELFF. Written as DNA, the CDR3 is TGTGCCAGCAGCCGCGGACTAGCTGACGACACCGGGGAGCTGTTTTTT.

This clonotype came up many times. The chain joins TRBV27 to TRBJ1-1; D unclear. The CDR3 totals 16 residues. Germline CDR1 and CDR2: MNHEY and SMNVEV (reference sequence). The V and J ends lost 3 bases and 0 bases respectively, with 14 bases between them. The CDR3: CASSLWSSPMNTEAFF. CDR3 DNA sequence: TGTGCCAGCAGTTTGTGGTCCTCCCCCATGAACACTGAAGCTTTCTTT.

The CDR3 region has the DNA TGTGCCAGCAGTCCAGACGATTGGCGGCGGACCGCAGGCGCGGAGCAGTACTTC. Its protein is CASSPDDWRRTAGAEQYF. The chain carries TRBV12-3 or TRBV12-4 and TRBJ2-7, with D uncertain. The CDR3 has 18 amino acids. The V gene lost 5 bases and the J gene lost 7 bases, with 30 bases spanning the gap.

This clonotype was seen a handful of times. This chain connects TRBV12-3 or TRBV12-4 to TRBJ1-1, with a weak D call TRBD1 (5 bases). The CDR3 is 14 residues long. With 1 base removed from V and 5 bases from J, the gap between germline ends came to 11 bases. The CDR3 bases are TGTGCCAGCAGTTTAGGGGGGTGGGGGACTGAAGCTTTCTTT. It specifies CASSLGGWGTEAFF.

This clonotype was recorded once. CDR3 in DNA: TGCGCCAGCAGTCGGGACCAGTTCTACGAGCAGTACTTC. Amino acid sequence: CASSRDQFYEQYF. The rearrangement joins TRBV5-1 to TRBJ2-7, with D possibly called TRBD1 or TRBD2 (5 bases each). CDR1 and CDR2 (germline): SGHRS, YFSETQ. The ends were cut back, 5 bases at V and 3 bases at J, with 12 bases in the middle. The CDR3 sequence is 13 residues long.

This clonotype was recorded many times. This chain uses TRBV9 with TRBJ1-6; D may be TRBD1 (5 bases). Germline V CDR1 and CDR2: SGDLS, YYNGEE. The CDR3 loop spans 18 amino acids. V was trimmed by 4 bases and J by 0 bases, leaving 17 bases between them. The CDR3: CASSLSATASSYNSPLHF. In nucleotides, the CDR3 is TGTGCCAGCAGCTTAAGTGCGACAGCCAGCTCCTATAATTCACCCCTCCACTTT.

This clonotype was counted between two and nine times. The genes are TRBV6-2 or TRBV6-3 and TRBJ1-1; D ambiguous. There are 13 residues in the CDR3. CDR1 is MNHEY and CDR2 is SVGEGT in the germline V gene. The V end was cut by 6 bases, the J end by 1 base, with 9 bases between. The CDR3 loop reads CASSFTKNTEAFF. CDR3 coding DNA: TGTGCCAGCAGCTTCACTAAGAACACTGAAGCTTTCTTT.